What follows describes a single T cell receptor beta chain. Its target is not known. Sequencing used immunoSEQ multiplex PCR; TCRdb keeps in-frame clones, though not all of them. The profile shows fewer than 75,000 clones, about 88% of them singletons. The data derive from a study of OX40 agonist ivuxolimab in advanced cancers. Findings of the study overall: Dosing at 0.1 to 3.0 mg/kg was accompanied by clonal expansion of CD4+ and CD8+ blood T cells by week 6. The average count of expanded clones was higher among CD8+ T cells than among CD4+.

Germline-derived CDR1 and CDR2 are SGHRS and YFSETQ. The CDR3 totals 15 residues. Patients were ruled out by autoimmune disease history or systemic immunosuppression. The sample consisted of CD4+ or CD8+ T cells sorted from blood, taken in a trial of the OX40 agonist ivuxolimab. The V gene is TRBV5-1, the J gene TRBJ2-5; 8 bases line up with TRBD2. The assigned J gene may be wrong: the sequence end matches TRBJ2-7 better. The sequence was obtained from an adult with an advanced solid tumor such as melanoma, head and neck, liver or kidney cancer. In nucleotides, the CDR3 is TGCGCCAGCAGCTCTACTAGCGGTCATAACTACGAGCAGTACTTC. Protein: CASSSTSGHNYEQYF.